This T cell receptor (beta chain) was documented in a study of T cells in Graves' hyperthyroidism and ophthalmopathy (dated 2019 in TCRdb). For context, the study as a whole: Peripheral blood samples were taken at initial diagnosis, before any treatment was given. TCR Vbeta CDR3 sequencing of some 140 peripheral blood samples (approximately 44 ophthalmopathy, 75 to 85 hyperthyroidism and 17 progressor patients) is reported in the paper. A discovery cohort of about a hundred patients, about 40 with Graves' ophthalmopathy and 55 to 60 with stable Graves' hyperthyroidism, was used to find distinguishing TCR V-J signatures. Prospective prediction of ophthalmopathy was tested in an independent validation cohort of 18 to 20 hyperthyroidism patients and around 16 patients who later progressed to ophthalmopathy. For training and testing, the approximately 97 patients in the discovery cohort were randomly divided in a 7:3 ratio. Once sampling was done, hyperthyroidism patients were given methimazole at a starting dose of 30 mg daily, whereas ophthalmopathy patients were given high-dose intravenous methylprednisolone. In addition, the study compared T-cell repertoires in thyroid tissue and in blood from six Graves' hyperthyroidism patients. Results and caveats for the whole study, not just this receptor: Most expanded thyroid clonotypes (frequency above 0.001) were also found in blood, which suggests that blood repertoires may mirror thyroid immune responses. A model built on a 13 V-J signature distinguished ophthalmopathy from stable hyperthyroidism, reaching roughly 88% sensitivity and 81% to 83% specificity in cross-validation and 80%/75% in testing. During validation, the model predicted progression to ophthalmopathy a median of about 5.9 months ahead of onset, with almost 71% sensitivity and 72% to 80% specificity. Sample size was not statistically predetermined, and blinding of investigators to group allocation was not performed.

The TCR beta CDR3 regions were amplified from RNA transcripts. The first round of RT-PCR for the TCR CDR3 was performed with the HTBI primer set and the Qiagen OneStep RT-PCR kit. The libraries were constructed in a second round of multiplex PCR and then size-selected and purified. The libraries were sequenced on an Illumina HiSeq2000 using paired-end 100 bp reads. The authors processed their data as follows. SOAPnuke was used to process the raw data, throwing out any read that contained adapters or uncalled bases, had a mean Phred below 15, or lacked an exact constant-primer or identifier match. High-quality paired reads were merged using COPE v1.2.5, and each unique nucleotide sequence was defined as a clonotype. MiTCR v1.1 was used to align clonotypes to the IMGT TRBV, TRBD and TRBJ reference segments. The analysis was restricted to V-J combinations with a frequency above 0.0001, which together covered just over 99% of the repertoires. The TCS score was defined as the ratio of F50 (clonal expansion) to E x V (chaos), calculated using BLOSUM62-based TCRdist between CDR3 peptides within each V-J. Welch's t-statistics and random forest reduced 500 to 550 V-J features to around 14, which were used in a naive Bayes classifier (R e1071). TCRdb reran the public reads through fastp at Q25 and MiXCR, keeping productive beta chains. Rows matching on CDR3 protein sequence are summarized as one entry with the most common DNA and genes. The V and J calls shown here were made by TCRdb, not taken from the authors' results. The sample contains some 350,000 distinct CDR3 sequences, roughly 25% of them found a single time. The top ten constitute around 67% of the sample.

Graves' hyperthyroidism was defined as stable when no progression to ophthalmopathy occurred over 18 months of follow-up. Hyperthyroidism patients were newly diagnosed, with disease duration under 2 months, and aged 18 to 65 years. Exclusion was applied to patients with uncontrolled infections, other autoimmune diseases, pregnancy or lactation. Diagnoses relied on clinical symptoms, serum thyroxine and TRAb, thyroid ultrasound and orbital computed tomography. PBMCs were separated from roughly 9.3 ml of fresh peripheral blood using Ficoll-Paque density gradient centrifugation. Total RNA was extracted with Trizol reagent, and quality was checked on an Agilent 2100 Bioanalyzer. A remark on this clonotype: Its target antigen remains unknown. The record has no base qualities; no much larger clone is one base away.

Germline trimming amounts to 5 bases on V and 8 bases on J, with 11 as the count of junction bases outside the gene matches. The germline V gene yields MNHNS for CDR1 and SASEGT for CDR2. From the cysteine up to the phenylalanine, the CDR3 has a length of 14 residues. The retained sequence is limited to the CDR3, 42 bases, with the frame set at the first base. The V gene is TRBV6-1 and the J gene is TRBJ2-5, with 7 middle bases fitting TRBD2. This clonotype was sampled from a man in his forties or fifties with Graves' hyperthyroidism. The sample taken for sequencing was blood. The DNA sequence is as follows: TGTGCCAGCAGTCGTCAGTGGGGAGGGGTCACCCAGTACTTC. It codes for CASSRQWGGVTQYF.